The entry that follows covers one T cell receptor beta chain sequence. CDR1 and CDR2 from the germline V gene are SGHTA and FQGTGA. The CDR3 has 13 amino acids. Trimming removed 1 base from V and 4 bases from J; junction bases left unmatched: 1. The data belong to a study of shared clonotypes between healthy human individuals. Terminally differentiated effector memory CD45RA+ cells were left out of the naive CD8 fraction, which was CD45RO-negative and positively selected for CCR7. Repertoires were generated with immunoSEQ multiplex PCR, while TCRdb's copy carries only in-frame clones and drops some. The sample carries around 2.1 million clones, 85% to 95% recorded once.

The source material was naive CD8+ T cells from PBMCs. This receptor was taken from a man younger than 35 in good health. Some clones in this sample may be carry-over from other donors' samples. This chain joins TRBV7-3 and TRBJ2-7, with 7 bases identical to TRBD2. The CDR3 reads CASSLREGYEQYF. The CDR3 DNA is TGTGCCAGCAGCTTAAGGGAGGGGTACGAGCAGTACTTC. The whole variable domain, remainder taken from reference TRBV7-3 and TRBJ2-7, is GAGVSQTPSNKVTEKGKYVELRCDPISGHTALYWYRQSLGQGPEFLIYFQGTGAADDSGLPNDRFFAVRPEGSVSTLKIQRTERGDSAVYLCASSLREGYEQYFGPGTRLTVT.